This TCR beta chain stems from a study of control samples from healthy donors and cancer patients. Profiled with immunoSEQ multiplex PCR; TCRdb holds only in-frame clones, not every one. The sample holds roughly 89,000 clones, 91% seen once. Material for sequencing was blood. The TCR sequence derives from a man aged 50-59 years in good health.

In DNA form, the CDR3 reads TGTGCCAGCAGTCACGACAGGGGGAACACTGAAGCTTTCTTT. Translating gives CASSHDRGNTEAFF. The chain couples TRBV6-5 to TRBJ1-1; 8 bases agree with TRBD1. Unmatched junction bases numbered 3, after V lost 5 bases and J lost 1 base. CDR1 MNHEY and CDR2 SVGAGI come from the germline V gene. The CDR3 has 14 amino acids.